A single sample gave rise to the 25 T cell receptor beta chains below, sequenced in a study of cytomegalovirus exposure and HLA in healthy donors. Researchers ran the PCR with 60 Vbeta and 13 Jbeta primers. The protocol was immunoSEQ multiplex PCR, while the TCRdb copy is restricted to in-frame clones and leaves out a portion. There are about 30,000 clones in the sample, with around 5% held by the top ten. Specimen: PBMCs. All receptors derive from a female donor in good health and CMV-seronegative.

This chain uses TRBV7-2 with TRBJ2-2, with a possible D match to TRBD2 (6 bases). CDR3 length equals 16 residues. V gave up 4 bases and J gave up 4 bases, with 16 bases separating them. Germline V gene data show CDR1 as SGHTA and CDR2 as FQGNSA. The CDR3 DNA reads as TGTGCCAGCAGCTCTTACGGAGGGGCGGGCACCGGGGAGCTGTTTTTT. Residues: CASSSYGGAGTGELFF.

The rearrangement joins TRBV9 to TRBJ2-3; TRBD1 matches at 9 bases. Germline V lookup: CDR1 SGDLS, CDR2 YYNGEE. The CDR3 runs 16 residues. V lost 3 bases to trimming and J lost 1 base; unmatched junction nucleotides: 6. In DNA form, the CDR3 reads TGTGCCAGCAGCGGCGGGGGACAGGGACGCACAGATACGCAGTATTTT. As protein: CASSGGGQGRTDTQYF. Combining the CDR3 with reference TRBV9 and TRBJ2-3 gives the whole variable domain DSGVTQTPKHLITATGQRVTLRCSPRSGDLSVYWYQQSLDQGLQFLIQYYNGEERAKGNILERFSAQQFPDLHSELNLSSLELGDSALYFCASSGGGQGRTDTQYFGPGTRLTVL.

The chain joins TRBV6-4 to TRBJ2-1; TRBD1 matches 9 bases. Trimming removed 4 bases from V and 4 bases from J; junction bases left unmatched: 8. The CDR3 is made up of 16 amino acids. Germline loops: CDR1 MRHNA, CDR2 SNTAGT. The CDR3, as DNA: TGTGCCAGCAGTGCGAAAGGTGGGACAGGGTACAATGAGCAGTTCTTC. It specifies CASSAKGGTGYNEQFF.

The chain carries TRBV5-1 and TRBJ1-2; 7 nucleotides align to TRBD1. Germline CDR1 and CDR2: SGHRS and YFSETQ. CDR3 size: 15 residues. Germline trimming cut 0 bases from V and 5 bases from J; bases unmatched to any gene: 7. The CDR3 DNA is TGCGCCAGCAGCTTGGAGACAGGGTTCGCTTATGGCTACACCTTC. Its translation: CASSLETGFAYGYTF.

This chain uses TRBV4-2 with TRBJ2-1; TRBD2 matches at 11 bases. The germline gives CDR1 LGHNA, CDR2 YNFKEQ. This CDR3 is built from 16 residues. Trimming cost V 0 bases and J 8 bases; bases outside gene matches: 6. The CDR3 DNA is TGTGCCAGCAGCCAAGATACTAGCGGGGGTTTGTATGAGCAGTTCTTC. This encodes CASSQDTSGGLYEQFF.

The rearrangement uses TRBV9 and TRBJ2-5; D is perhaps TRBD1 (6 bases). The germline V gene encodes CDR1 SGDLS and CDR2 YYNGEE. The CDR3 runs to 15 residues. With 0 bases removed from V and 4 bases from J, the gap between germline ends came to 13 bases. The CDR3, as DNA: TGTGCCAGCAGCGTAGACCCACAGGGTGGAGAGACCCAGTACTTC. It specifies CASSVDPQGGETQYF. The complete variable domain, with remaining parts taken from reference TRBV9 and TRBJ2-5, reads DSGVTQTPKHLITATGQRVTLRCSPRSGDLSVYWYQQSLDQGLQFLIQYYNGEERAKGNILERFSAQQFPDLHSELNLSSLELGDSALYFCASSVDPQGGETQYFGPGTRLLVL.

In regard to this clone: This CDR3 is also generated by other DNA sequences in the sample. The V and J genes are TRBV28 and TRBJ2-7; D may be TRBD2 (6 bases). The germline V gene has CDR1 MDHEN and CDR2 SYDVKM. V lost 4 bases to trimming and J lost 1 base, with 11 bases between them. The CDR3 has 14 amino acids. The CDR3 here is CASSSPGRSYEQYF. The CDR3 DNA reads as TGTGCCAGCAGTTCGCCAGGGAGGTCCTACGAGCAGTACTTC.

The chain employs TRBV19 and TRBJ1-2, with D possibly being TRBD1 (6 bases). The CDR3 has 13 amino acids. V shed 5 bases and J shed 4 bases, with 11 bases lying between them. Germline CDR1 LNHDA, CDR2 SQIVND (reference sequence). The CDR3 nucleotides read TGTGCCAGTAGTCCCGGACAGATCTATGGCTACACCTTC. Protein product: CASSPGQIYGYTF.

The J gene is TRBJ1-3, the V gene TRBV6-6; perhaps TRBD1 as D (5 bases). Per germline, CDR1 MNHNY and CDR2 SVGAGI (reference sequence). This CDR3 is 16 amino acids long. Trimming removed 3 bases at V and 4 bases at J, with 16 bases between. In nucleotides, the CDR3 is TGTGCCAGCAGTTATGGGGGGGGGACGCCCGGAAACACCATATATTTT. Translating it yields CASSYGGGTPGNTIYF.

The V call is TRBV2, the J call TRBJ1-4; TRBD1 matches at 9 bases. CDR1 and CDR2 (germline): SNHLY, FYNNEI. The CDR3 runs 14 residues. With 7 bases clipped from V and 10 bases from J, the junction kept 10 bases outside the gene matches. The CDR3 DNA follows: TGTGCCAGCAAATCGGGACAGGGTCTCGGAAAACTGTTTTTT. Protein: CASKSGQGLGKLFF.

V and J are TRBV6-5 and TRBJ2-2, with D maybe TRBD2 (6 bases). Germline CDR1 MNHEY, CDR2 SVGAGI. V was trimmed by 6 bases and J by 3 bases, leaving 14 bases between them. The CDR3 is made up of 15 amino acids. The CDR3 sequence is CASSPYSGDTGELFF. DNA for the CDR3: TGTGCCAGCAGCCCCTATTCGGGGGACACCGGGGAGCTGTTTTTT.

This chain links TRBV5-5 with TRBJ2-7; D possibly corresponds to TRBD1 (5 bases). The germline V and J ends were trimmed by 2 bases and 0 bases, with 12 bases remaining between them. CDR1 SGHKS and CDR2 YYEKEE come from the germline V gene (reference sequence). The CDR3 is made up of 15 amino acids. The chain's CDR3 is CASSLWGRVSYEQYF. The DNA of the CDR3 is TGTGCCAGCAGCTTATGGGGCAGGGTCTCCTACGAGCAGTACTTC.

The genes are TRBV9 and TRBJ1-5; TRBD1 might be the D (5 bases). The germline V gene has CDR1 SGDLS and CDR2 YYNGEE. V was clipped by 0 bases and J by 4 bases, with 11 bases between them. This CDR3 spans 15 amino acids. This chain's CDR3 is CASSVEGAKNQPQHF. DNA for the CDR3: TGTGCCAGCAGCGTAGAAGGGGCGAAAAATCAGCCCCAGCATTTT.

The V and J genes are TRBV11-2 and TRBJ1-4; D is ambiguous. This CDR3 contains 16 residues. Deletions cut 3 bases from V and 3 bases from J, with 14 bases between. Germline V CDR1 and CDR2: SGHAT, FQNNGV. CDR3 in amino acids: CASSFYAGFANEKLFF. The CDR3, as DNA: TGTGCCAGCAGCTTTTATGCGGGTTTCGCTAATGAAAAACTGTTTTTT.

The V call is TRBV15, the J call TRBJ2-5; maybe TRBD2 (6 bases). The CDR3 length is 15 residues. Germline CDR1 LNHNV, CDR2 YYDKDF (reference sequence). V lost 1 base, J lost 3 bases, and 12 bases lay in between. The CDR3 DNA is TGTGCCACCAGCAGAGTCCTAGCGCAGAAAGAGACCCAGTACTTC. Translation gives CATSRVLAQKETQYF.

The chain combines TRBV28 with TRBJ2-2, with D tentatively TRBD2 (6 bases). V lost 6 bases to trimming and J lost 6 bases, with 17 bases between them. The CDR3 contains 15 residues. The germline V gene has CDR1 MDHEN and CDR2 SYDVKM. CDR3 DNA: TGTGCCAGCAGCCGAGGGACTGCGAGCGCCGGGGAGCTGTTTTTT. Translating it yields CASSRGTASAGELFF.

The V call is TRBV5-6, the J call TRBJ1-4; 8 bases agree with TRBD1. Germline V gene lookup returns CDR1 SGHDT and CDR2 YYEEEE. The CDR3 covers 15 residues. J lost 7 bases, V lost 1 base, and 6 bases had no gene match. CDR3 in amino acids: CASSLLDRDPEKLFF. CDR3 in DNA: TGTGCCAGCAGCTTGTTGGACAGGGACCCTGAAAAACTGTTTTTT.

CDR3 sequence reads: CASSLSGVGYTF. The CDR3 DNA reads TGCGCCAGCAGCTTGAGTGGAGTAGGCTACACCTTC. The rearrangement joins TRBV5-1 to TRBJ1-2; no clear D. The CDR3 consists of 12 residues. V dropped 1 base and J dropped 8 bases, with 9 bases sitting between them. In germline, CDR1 is SGHRS, CDR2 YFSETQ.

The gene calls are TRBV7-9 and TRBJ1-1, with 8 bases fitting TRBD1. The CDR3 runs to 15 residues. Trimming took 2 bases from V and 6 from J; bases not matched to a gene: 8. Germline values: CDR1 SEHNR, CDR2 FQNEAQ (reference sequence). This CDR3 reads CASSLPGQGSPEAFF. The DNA for the CDR3 is TGTGCCAGCAGCTTACCTGGACAGGGCTCCCCTGAAGCTTTCTTT. The whole variable domain, filled in from reference TRBV7-9 and TRBJ1-1, reads DTGVSQNPRHKITKRGQNVTFRCDPISEHNRLYWYRQTLGQGPEFLTYFQNEAQLEKSRLLSDRFSAERPKGSFSTLEIQRTEQGDSAMYLCASSLPGQGSPEAFFGQGTRLTVV.

The chain joins TRBV4-1 to TRBJ1-6; a possible D gene is TRBD1 (5 bases). The germline V gene has CDR1 MGHRA and CDR2 YSYEKL. V lost 0 bases, J lost 10 bases, and 19 bases lay in between. The CDR3 runs 17 residues. The CDR3 protein is CASSQDTRREVGSPLHF. Here the CDR3 DNA reads TGCGCCAGCAGCCAAGATACCCGCAGGGAGGTAGGGTCACCCCTCCACTTT.

This rearrangement joins TRBV28 to TRBJ2-7, with 7 bases identical to TRBD1. The CDR3 totals 13 residues. With V trimmed by 5 bases and J by 7 bases, 8 bases remained unmatched. Germline CDR1 reads MDHEN; CDR2 reads SYDVKM. The CDR3 loop is CASSRQGAREQYF. Here the CDR3 DNA reads TGTGCCAGCAGTCGACAGGGAGCACGAGAGCAGTACTTC.

This chain joins TRBV29-1 and TRBJ2-3; possible D gene TRBD2, 5 bases. Between the trimmed V and J ends, which lost 4 bases and 0 bases, there was a span of 14 bases. Germline CDR1 is SQVTM and CDR2 is ANQGSEA. This CDR3 region has 15 residues. CDR3 in DNA: TGCAGCGTTGTAGGAGGCGCGGTCAGCACAGATACGCAGTATTTT. It yields the protein CSVVGGAVSTDTQYF.

J is TRBJ1-5 and V is TRBV12-5, with D perhaps TRBD1 (6 bases). V lost 1 base to trimming and J lost 7 bases, with 8 bases between them. CDR1 is LGHNT and CDR2 is FRNRAP in the germline V gene. The CDR3 runs 13 residues. The CDR3, as DNA: TGTGCTAGTGGTTTGGACAGGGAACAGCCCCAGCATTTT. Translating gives CASGLDREQPQHF. The variable domain in full, completed from reference TRBV12-5 and TRBJ1-5, reads DARVTQTPRHKVTEMGQEVTMRCQPILGHNTVFWYRQTMMQGLELLAYFRNRAPLDDSGMPKDRFSAEMPDATLATLKIQPSEPRDSAVYFCASGLDREQPQHFGDGTRLSIL.

J is TRBJ2-5 and V is TRBV5-1; possibly TRBD2 for D (6 bases). V lost 4 bases and J 1 base, leaving 14 bases between the germline ends. Germline loops: CDR1 SGHRS, CDR2 YFSETQ. The CDR3 has 15 residues. The CDR3 coding sequence is TGCGCCAGCAGCGAGGAGGGACGGACCCAAGAGACCCAGTACTTC. Translation gives CASSEEGRTQETQYF.

The J gene is TRBJ2-7, the V gene TRBV5-1; the match to TRBD2 covers 10 bases. The CDR3 is 16 amino acids. Germline CDR1 is SGHRS and CDR2 is YFSETQ. V was clipped by 0 bases and J by 3 bases; unmatched bases: 6. The CDR3 loop reads CASSLASLAGDYEQYF. In DNA, the CDR3 is TGCGCCAGCAGCTTGGCCAGTCTAGCGGGGGACTACGAGCAGTACTTC.